The 22 T cell receptor beta chains given below trace back to one sample, sequenced in a study of response to subunit inactivated influenza vaccine. A single record per CDR3 protein comes from TCRdb applying MiXCR to the RT-PCR reads. The sample includes 800,000 to 1,000,000 distinct CDR3 sequences, approximately 21% of them seen just once. The sample in question was PBMCs from blood, obtained more than 4 days after vaccination. The receptors were gathered from a man in his fifties or sixties who received an inactivated influenza vaccine.

The chain is built from TRBV9 and TRBJ2-4; 9 bases align to TRBD1. J was trimmed by 8 bases and V by 4 bases; bases with no gene match: 7. The CDR3 extends over 14 amino acids. CDR1 is SGDLS, CDR2 YYNGEE, per germline. In DNA form, the CDR3 reads TGTGCCAGCAGCTCACAGGGGGCTGTTGACATTCAGTACTTC. Translated, it gives CASSSQGAVDIQYF. Looking up the rest from reference TRBV9 and TRBJ2-4 gives the full variable domain: DSGVTQTPKHLITATGQRVTLRCSPRSGDLSVYWYQQSLDQGLQFLIQYYNGEERAKGNILERFSAQQFPDLHSELNLSSLELGDSALYFCASSSQGAVDIQYFGAGTRLSVL.

The chain couples TRBV12-3 or TRBV12-4 to TRBJ1-1; perhaps TRBD1 as D (6 bases). This CDR3 region has 13 residues. Trimming stripped 2 bases from V and 5 bases from J, with 9 bases between. CDR3 coding DNA: TGTGCCAGCAGTTTATTACAGGGTACTGAAGCTTTCTTT. Protein product: CASSLLQGTEAFF.

This clonotype showed up just a few times. The rearrangement joins TRBV7-6 to TRBJ2-3; tentative D call: TRBD2 (6 bases). CDR3 length: 14 residues. Germline assignment: CDR1 SGHVS and CDR2 FNYEAQ. The V gene lost 6 bases and the J gene lost 2 bases, with 12 bases spanning the gap. As DNA, the CDR3 is TGTGCCAGCAGTAGCGGTGGTGACACAGATACGCAGTATTTT. Amino acid sequence: CASSSGGDTDTQYF.

The chain couples TRBV6-1 to TRBJ1-5; possibly TRBD1 for D (5 bases). The CDR3 is 13 residues long. CDR1 MNHNS and CDR2 SASEGT come from the germline V gene. Trimming took off 9 bases at V and 5 bases at J, with 14 bases between the two ends. DNA for the CDR3: TGTGCCAGTTCAACCGCGGGACATCAGCCCCAGCATTTT. Translation gives CASSTAGHQPQHF.

DNA for the CDR3: TGTGCCAGCAGCCCCCCGACAGGCCGAGAAACGGGGTACGAGCAGTACTTC. Amino acid sequence: CASSPPTGRETGYEQYF. The gene calls are TRBV7-8 and TRBJ2-7; possible D gene TRBD1, 6 bases. CDR1 is SGHVS, CDR2 FQNEAQ, per germline. V was pared by 5 bases and J by 4 bases, with 24 bases between. This CDR3 has 17 amino acids.

This clonotype has only a few counts. V gene TRBV5-1 combines with J gene TRBJ2-7; 10 nucleotides agree with TRBD2. The CDR3 contains 17 residues. The V gene end was trimmed by 1 base and the J gene end by 0 bases; junction bases not matched to a gene: 7. The germline CDR1 and CDR2 sequences are SGHRS and YFSETQ. The CDR3 loop reads CASSLWASGGSSYEQYF. CDR3 in DNA: TGCGCCAGCAGCTTGTGGGCTAGCGGGGGTTCCTCCTACGAGCAGTACTTC.

The chain employs TRBV5-1 and TRBJ2-3, with 10 nucleotides matching TRBD2. CDR3 length: 16 residues. The ends lost 2 bases at V and 3 bases at J; junction bases unmatched: 6. Germline V gives CDR1 SGHRS, CDR2 YFSETQ. The CDR3 region has the DNA TGCGCCAGCAGCTTCCTAGCGGGAGTCGGGACAGATACGCAGTATTTT. Translating gives CASSFLAGVGTDTQYF. The variable domain in full, completed from reference TRBV5-1 and TRBJ2-3, reads KAGVTQTPRYLIKTRGQQVTLSCSPISGHRSVSWYQQTPGQGLQFLFEYFSETQRNKGNFPGRFSGRQFSNSRSEMNVSTLELGDSALYLCASSFLAGVGTDTQYFGPGTRLTVL.

The genes are TRBV29-1 and TRBJ2-1, with TRBD2 matching 8 bases. Germline CDR1 reads SQVTM; CDR2 reads ANQGSEA. The CDR3 has 11 amino acids. The V segment lost 8 bases and the J segment 15 bases; nucleotides outside the gene matches: 12. The CDR3 loop reads CSTRAGEVPFF. The CDR3 DNA follows: TGCAGCACCCGAGCGGGAGAAGTCCCGTTCTTC.

The chain employs TRBV20-1 and TRBJ2-1; TRBD2 aligns across 7 bases. Germline lookup yields CDR1 DFQATT and CDR2 SNEGSKA (reference sequence). Trimming cost V 2 bases and J 4 bases; bases outside gene matches: 2. CDR3 length: 13 amino acids. CDR3 coding DNA: TGCAGTGCTAGATGGGGGGGATACAATGAGCAGTTCTTC. Protein sequence: CSARWGGYNEQFF.

The chain employs TRBV6-1 and TRBJ2-1; the match to TRBD2 covers 9 bases. V lost 7 bases to trimming and J lost 3 bases; unmatched junction nucleotides: 4. This CDR3 is built from 14 residues. CDR1 is MNHNS and CDR2 is SASEGT in the germline V gene. CDR3 DNA sequence: TGTGCCAGCATGCGGGAGGGCAACTACAATGAGCAGTTCTTC. Its protein is CASMREGNYNEQFF.

This clonotype was seen more than once but under ten times. The chain couples TRBV15 to TRBJ2-7; D call uncertain. Germline CDR1 and CDR2: LNHNV and YYDKDF (reference sequence). The CDR3 is 12 amino acids. V lost 3 bases, J lost 3 bases, and 6 bases lay in between. CDR3 DNA: TGTGCCACCAGCAGCAACGGCTACGAGCAGTACTTC. Encoded protein: CATSSNGYEQYF.

V usage is TRBV29-1 and J usage is TRBJ2-7; 8 nucleotides align to TRBD1. Germline V lookup: CDR1 SQVTM, CDR2 ANQGSEA. The length of the CDR3 is 19 residues. Trimming took 0 bases from V and 4 from J; bases not matched to a gene: 20. The CDR3 spells CSVEDRFCSRGRSQYEQYF. In DNA, the CDR3 is TGCAGCGTTGAAGATCGATTTTGTAGCAGGGGGCGCTCCCAATACGAGCAGTACTTC.

This clonotype was counted between two and nine times. The chain employs TRBV6-2 or TRBV6-3 and TRBJ2-3, with 7 bases identical to TRBD1. V trimming: 5 bases; J trimming: 4 bases; junction bases outside the gene matches: 6. The V gene's germline CDR1 is MNHEY and CDR2 SVGEGT. This CDR3 has 14 amino acids. The CDR3 DNA follows: TGTGCCAGCAGTAACGACAGGGCCGCAGATACGCAGTATTTT. Translation gives CASSNDRAADTQYF.

This chain uses TRBV5-1 with TRBJ1-6; TRBD1 is a possible D gene (5 bases). Germline V gene sequence: CDR1 SGHRS, CDR2 YFSETQ. The CDR3 length is 15 residues. V gave up 3 bases and J gave up 7 bases, with 14 bases separating them. The CDR3 region has the DNA TGCGCCAGCAGCTGGGGCCGGGAGAGGAATTCACCCCTCCACTTT. Translation gives CASSWGRERNSPLHF.

Of note for this clonotype: A single base separates this from a much larger clone, so it may be a read error. The V and J genes are TRBV7-2 and TRBJ2-2; D is undetermined. The V gene's germline CDR1 is SGHTA and CDR2 FQGNSA. The CDR3 length is 14 residues. The CDR3 here is CARSSLGGTGELFF. The CDR3 coding sequence is TGTGCCCGCAGCAGCCTTGGTGGGACCGGGGAGCTGTTTTTT.

The CDR3 here is CATSDPTRTTGELFF. CDR3 nucleotide sequence: TGTGCCACCAGTGACCCTACTCGAACCACCGGGGAGCTGTTTTTT. The chain uses TRBV24-1 and TRBJ2-2; D is ambiguous. The CDR3 spans 15 residues. V was cut by 4 bases and J by 4 bases, with 12 bases left in between. Germline CDR1 reads KGHDR; CDR2 reads SFDVKD.

The gene calls are TRBV5-1 and TRBJ2-5; TRBD2 might be the D (5 bases). The germline V gene has CDR1 SGHRS and CDR2 YFSETQ. V shed 4 bases and J shed 2 bases, with 21 bases lying between them. The CDR3 has 17 residues. CDR3 amino acids: CASSARGRGLSQETQYF. As DNA, the CDR3 is TGCGCCAGCAGCGCCCGGGGAAGAGGGTTGTCGCAAGAGACCCAGTACTTC.

The chain joins TRBV20-1 to TRBJ1-5, with D perhaps matching TRBD1 (6 bases). Per germline, CDR1 DFQATT and CDR2 SNEGSKA (reference sequence). This CDR3 is built from 18 residues. Trimming pared 0 bases from V and 0 bases from J, leaving 18 bases between. CDR3 DNA: TGCAGTGCTAGAGATTCGGCAGGGGCAATTTATAGCAATCAGCCCCAGCATTTT. This encodes CSARDSAGAIYSNQPQHF.

The chain combines TRBV5-1 with TRBJ1-3, with D maybe TRBD1 (5 bases). The V gene lost 0 bases and the J gene lost 0 bases, with 13 bases spanning the gap. The CDR3 consists of 17 residues. Germline assignment: CDR1 SGHRS and CDR2 YFSETQ. The CDR3 DNA is TGCGCCAGCAGCTTGGGTGCCCGGGACGCCTCTGGAAACACCATATATTTT. Protein: CASSLGARDASGNTIYF.

The gene calls are TRBV5-6 and TRBJ2-1; 12 bases are a match to TRBD1. Trimming cost V 6 bases and J 12 bases; bases outside gene matches: 16. In germline, CDR1 is SGHDT, CDR2 YYEEEE. The CDR3 sequence is 16 residues long. The CDR3 protein is CASNPRDRGLHSVQFF. The CDR3 bases are TGTGCCAGCAACCCCCGGGACAGGGGGCTCCATAGCGTGCAGTTCTTC.

This chain uses TRBV6-2 or TRBV6-3 with TRBJ2-1, with TRBD2 matching 14 bases. The V segment lost 0 bases and the J segment 6 bases; nucleotides outside the gene matches: 10. The CDR3 is 19 residues long. CDR1 MNHEY and CDR2 SVGEGT come from the germline V gene. In nucleotides, the CDR3 is TGTGCCAGCAGTTACTCAGGACTAGCGGGGGGCCTTCGACTCAATGAGCAGTTCTTC. Its protein product is CASSYSGLAGGLRLNEQFF.

The chain has TRBV5-5 and TRBJ1-6; D uncertain. This CDR3 has 14 amino acids. CDR1 is SGHKS, CDR2 YYEKEE, per germline (reference sequence). Trimming took 4 bases from V and 7 from J, leaving 12 bases between them. The CDR3 sequence: CASSLLGNNSPLHF. The CDR3 nucleotides read TGTGCCAGCAGCCTGCTGGGGAACAATTCACCCCTCCACTTT.